The source of this T cell receptor (beta chain) is a study of blood T cell repertoires in COVID-19 (dated by TCRdb to 2020 to 2021). For the study in its entirety: Samples from collaborators originated in the United States, Italy and Spain and spanned both the acute and convalescent phases of COVID-19. The prospective study material was composed of cDNA or gDNA derived from T cells, B-cell-depleted T cells, or PBMCs. The dataset comprised deeply sampled blood TCRbeta repertoires from subjects exposed to, actively infected with, or recovered from COVID-19. The repertoires were released in a freely available public database meant as a resource for research on the immune response to SARS-CoV-2. The samples were drawn from two sources: the first 160 participants of the ongoing ImmuneRACE study, and 950 to 1,500 subjects contributed by 6 global collaborators. A de-identified subject ID, COVID-19 status, age in years and sex were almost always included in the sample metadata. Where available, HLA class I and class II types were obtained from metadata supplied by the sample provider rather than from assay-based typing.

What the study reported, not specific to this receptor: The amount of clinical and demographic metadata varied by source and participant and was provided uncurated.

From the germline V gene, CDR1 is SGHAT and CDR2 is FQNNGV. The CDR3 numbers 14 residues from cysteine through phenylalanine. Only CDR3 DNA is held: 42 bases, read in frame from base 1. Enrolling through a virtual design, the prospective study's participants ranged in age from roughly 18 to 95 years and lived across roughly 24 United States geographic areas. To assign participants to cohorts, the prospective study relied on clinical history that participants themselves reported in a screening survey and a study questionnaire. Recovered participants in ImmuneRACE Cohort 3 were defined by two consecutive negative NP/OP PCR tests, clearance by a healthcare professional, or resolution of symptoms. Each participant in the prospective study had whole blood, serum and a nasopharyngeal or oropharyngeal swab collected by mobile phlebotomists. Additional blood draws and questionnaires over an approximately two-month period could optionally be provided by prospective study participants. Prospective study blood samples were shipped either frozen or at room temperature before DNA extraction.

TCRbeta CDR3 regions were amplified from genomic DNA using the immunoSEQ Assay, a bias-controlled multiplex PCR. The authors' pipeline ran thus. Nucleated cell counts per sample were estimated from amplification of reference gene primers within the assay. To quantify the absolute abundance of each unique TCRbeta CDR3 rearrangement, sequence reads were collapsed and filtered. For each sample, productive Simpson clonality was calculated as the square root of Simpson's diversity index over productive rearrangements. This immuneACCESS table, as held by TCRdb, lists in-frame sequences with V and J called but not all clones. Of the missing ones, under half trace to an unresolved V gene in checked studies; the others have no known cause. V and J calls and clone size come straight from that table; D and trimming were deduced from the DNA. For this sample there are 170,000 or so clones; around 85% appear just once. The ten largest account for 6.2% of the sample.

This clone turned up a few times. The clone's antigen remains unknown. Its ends do not fully match the called genes, so a read error is possible. This sequence was found in a man aged 40-50 years who had recovered from COVID-19. The sequencing sample was made of PBMCs or T cells enriched from blood (not recorded which). Rearrangement joined TRBV11-2 to TRBJ1-2; the D gene is not confidently resolved. CDR3 protein: CASTLAPSNYGYTF. The DNA sequence is given as TGTGCCAGCACCTTAGCCCCTTCTAACTATGGCTACACCTTC.